This T cell receptor (beta chain) was obtained from a study of T cell responses to AZD1222 COVID-19 vaccine. The protocol was immunoSEQ multiplex PCR, while the TCRdb copy is restricted to in-frame clones and leaves out a portion. The sample shows 90,000 to 110,000 clones, about 88% of them seen only once. The table lists this clone with a few counts. The material sequenced was peripheral blood, taken on day 0 of AZD1222 vaccination. This TCR derives from an adult in good health.

DNA of the CDR3: TGTGCCAGCAGCGTGACACCTAATGAAAAACTGTTTTTT. Its protein is CASSVTPNEKLFF. This chain joins TRBV9 and TRBJ1-4; D is uncertain. Trimming took off 2 bases at V and 3 bases at J, with 5 bases between the two ends. CDR1 is SGDLS, CDR2 YYNGEE, per germline. The length of the CDR3 is 13 residues.